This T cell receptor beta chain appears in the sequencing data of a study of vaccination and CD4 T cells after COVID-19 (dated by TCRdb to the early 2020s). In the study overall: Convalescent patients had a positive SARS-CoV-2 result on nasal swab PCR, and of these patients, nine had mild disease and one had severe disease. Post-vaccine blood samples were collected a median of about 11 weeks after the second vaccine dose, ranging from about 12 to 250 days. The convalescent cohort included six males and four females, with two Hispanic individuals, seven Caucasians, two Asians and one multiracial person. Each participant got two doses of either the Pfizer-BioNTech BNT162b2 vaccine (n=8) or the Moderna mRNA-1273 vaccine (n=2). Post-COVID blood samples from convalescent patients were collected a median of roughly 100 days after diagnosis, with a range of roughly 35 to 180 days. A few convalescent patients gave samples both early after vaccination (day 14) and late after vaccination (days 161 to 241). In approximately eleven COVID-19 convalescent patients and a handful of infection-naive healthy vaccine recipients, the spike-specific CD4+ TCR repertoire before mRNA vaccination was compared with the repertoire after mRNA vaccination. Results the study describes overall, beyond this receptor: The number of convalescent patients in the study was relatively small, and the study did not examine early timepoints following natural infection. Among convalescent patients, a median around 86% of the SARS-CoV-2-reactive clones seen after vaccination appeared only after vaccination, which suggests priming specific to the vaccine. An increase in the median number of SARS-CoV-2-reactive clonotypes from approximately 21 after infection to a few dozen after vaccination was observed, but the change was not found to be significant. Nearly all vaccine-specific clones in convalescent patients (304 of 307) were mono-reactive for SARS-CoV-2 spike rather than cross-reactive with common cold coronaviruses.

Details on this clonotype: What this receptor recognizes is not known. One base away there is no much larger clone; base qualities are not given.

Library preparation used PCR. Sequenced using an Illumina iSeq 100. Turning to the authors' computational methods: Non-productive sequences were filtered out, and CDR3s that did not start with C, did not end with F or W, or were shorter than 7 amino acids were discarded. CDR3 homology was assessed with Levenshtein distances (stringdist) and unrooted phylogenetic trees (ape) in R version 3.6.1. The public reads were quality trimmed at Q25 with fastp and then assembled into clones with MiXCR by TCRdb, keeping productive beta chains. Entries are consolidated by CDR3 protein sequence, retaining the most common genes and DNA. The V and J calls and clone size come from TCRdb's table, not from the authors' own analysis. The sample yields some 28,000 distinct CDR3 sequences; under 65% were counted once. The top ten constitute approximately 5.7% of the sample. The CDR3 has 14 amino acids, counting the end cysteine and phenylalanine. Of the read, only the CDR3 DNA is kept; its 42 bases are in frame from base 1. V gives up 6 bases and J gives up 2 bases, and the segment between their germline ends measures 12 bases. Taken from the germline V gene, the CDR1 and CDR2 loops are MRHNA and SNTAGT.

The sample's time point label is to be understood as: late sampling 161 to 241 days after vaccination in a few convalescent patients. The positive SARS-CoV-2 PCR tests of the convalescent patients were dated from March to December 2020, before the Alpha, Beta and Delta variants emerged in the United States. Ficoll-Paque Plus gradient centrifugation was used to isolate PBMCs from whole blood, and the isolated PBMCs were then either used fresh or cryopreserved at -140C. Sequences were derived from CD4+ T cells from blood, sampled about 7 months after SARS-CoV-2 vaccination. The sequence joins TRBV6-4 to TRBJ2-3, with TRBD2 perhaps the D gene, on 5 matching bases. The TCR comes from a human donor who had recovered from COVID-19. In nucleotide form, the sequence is TGTGCCAGCAGCCCCGGACGGGACACAGATACGCAGTATTTT. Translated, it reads CASSPGRDTDTQYF.